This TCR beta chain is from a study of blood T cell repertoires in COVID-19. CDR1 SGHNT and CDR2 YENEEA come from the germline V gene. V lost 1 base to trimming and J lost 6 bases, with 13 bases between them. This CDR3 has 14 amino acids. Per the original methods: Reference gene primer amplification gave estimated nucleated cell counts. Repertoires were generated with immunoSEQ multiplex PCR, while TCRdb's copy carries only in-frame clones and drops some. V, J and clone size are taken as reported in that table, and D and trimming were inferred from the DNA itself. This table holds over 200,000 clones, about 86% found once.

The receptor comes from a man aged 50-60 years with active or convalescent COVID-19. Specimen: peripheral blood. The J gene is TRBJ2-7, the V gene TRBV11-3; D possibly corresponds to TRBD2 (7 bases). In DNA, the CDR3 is TGTGCCAGCAGCTTAGGTACAGGGAGGGGCGAGCAGTACTTC. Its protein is CASSLGTGRGEQYF. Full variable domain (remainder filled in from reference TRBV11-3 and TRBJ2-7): EAGVVQSPRYKIIEKKQPVAFWCNPISGHNTLYWYLQNLGQGPELLIRYENEEAVDDSQLPKDRFSAERLKGVDSTLKIQPAELGDSAVYLCASSLGTGRGEQYFGPGTRLTVT.